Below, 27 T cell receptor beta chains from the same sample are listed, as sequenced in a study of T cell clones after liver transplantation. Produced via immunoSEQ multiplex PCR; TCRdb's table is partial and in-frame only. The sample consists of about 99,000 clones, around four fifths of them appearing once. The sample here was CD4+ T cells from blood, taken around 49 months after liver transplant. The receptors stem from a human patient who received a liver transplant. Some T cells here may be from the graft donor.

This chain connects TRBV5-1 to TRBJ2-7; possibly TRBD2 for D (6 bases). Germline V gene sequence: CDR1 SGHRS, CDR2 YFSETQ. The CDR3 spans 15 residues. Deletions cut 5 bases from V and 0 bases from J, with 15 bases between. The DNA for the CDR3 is TGCGCCAGCAGTTTGACGGCGGGGACCTCCTACGAGCAGTACTTC. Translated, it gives CASSLTAGTSYEQYF.

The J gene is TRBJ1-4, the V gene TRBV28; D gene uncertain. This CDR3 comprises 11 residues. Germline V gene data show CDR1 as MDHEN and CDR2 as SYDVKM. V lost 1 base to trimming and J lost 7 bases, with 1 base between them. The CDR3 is CASSLSEKLFF. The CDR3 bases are TGTGCCAGCAGTTTATCTGAAAAACTGTTTTTT. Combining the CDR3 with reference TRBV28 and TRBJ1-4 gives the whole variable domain DVKVTQSSRYLVKRTGEKVFLECVQDMDHENMFWYRQDPGLGLRLIYFSYDVKMKEKGDIPEGYSVSREKKERFSLILESASTNQTSMYLCASSLSEKLFFGSGTQLSVL.

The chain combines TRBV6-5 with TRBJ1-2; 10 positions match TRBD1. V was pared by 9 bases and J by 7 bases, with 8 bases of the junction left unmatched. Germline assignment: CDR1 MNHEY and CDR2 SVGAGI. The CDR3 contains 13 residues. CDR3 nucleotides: TGTGCCAGTTCGTCCGGGACAGGGGCTGGCTACACCTTC. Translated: CASSSGTGAGYTF.

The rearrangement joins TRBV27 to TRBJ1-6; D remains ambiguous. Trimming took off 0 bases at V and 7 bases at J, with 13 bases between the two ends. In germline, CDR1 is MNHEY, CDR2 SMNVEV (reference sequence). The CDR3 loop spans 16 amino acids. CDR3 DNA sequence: TGTGCCAGCAGTTTATCACAAACCACCCCGAATTCACCCCTCCACTTT. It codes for CASSLSQTTPNSPLHF.

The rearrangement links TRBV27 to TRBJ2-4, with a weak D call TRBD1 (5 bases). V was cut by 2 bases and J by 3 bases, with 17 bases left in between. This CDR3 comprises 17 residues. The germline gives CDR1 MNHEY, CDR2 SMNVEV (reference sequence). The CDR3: CASSLRGQGYGKNIQYF. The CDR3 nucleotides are TGTGCCAGCAGTTTAAGGGGTCAGGGTTATGGCAAAAACATTCAGTACTTC.

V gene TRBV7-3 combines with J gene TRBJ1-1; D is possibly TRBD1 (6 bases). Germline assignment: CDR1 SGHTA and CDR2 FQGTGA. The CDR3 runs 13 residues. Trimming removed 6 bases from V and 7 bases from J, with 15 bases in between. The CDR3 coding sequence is TGTGCCAGCAGACACAAGGGGGAGGGTGAAGCTTTCTTT. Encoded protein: CASRHKGEGEAFF.

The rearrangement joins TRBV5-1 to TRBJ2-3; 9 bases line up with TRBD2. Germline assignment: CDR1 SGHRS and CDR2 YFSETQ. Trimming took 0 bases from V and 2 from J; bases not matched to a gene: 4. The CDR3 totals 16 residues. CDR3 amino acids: CASSLEVAGATDTQYF. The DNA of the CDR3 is TGCGCCAGCAGCTTGGAGGTAGCGGGGGCCACAGATACGCAGTATTTT.

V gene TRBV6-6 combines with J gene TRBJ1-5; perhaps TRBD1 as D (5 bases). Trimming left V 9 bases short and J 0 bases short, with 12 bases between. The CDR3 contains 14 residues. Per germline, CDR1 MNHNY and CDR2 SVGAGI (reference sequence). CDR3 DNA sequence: TGTGCCAGTTGGGGTGGGGGTAGCAATCAGCCCCAGCATTTT. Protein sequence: CASWGGGSNQPQHF.

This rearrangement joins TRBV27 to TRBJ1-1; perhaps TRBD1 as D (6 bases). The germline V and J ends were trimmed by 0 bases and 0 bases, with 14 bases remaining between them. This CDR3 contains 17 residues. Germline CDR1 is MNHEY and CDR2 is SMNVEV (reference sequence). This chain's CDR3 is CASSLSRGRLLNTEAFF. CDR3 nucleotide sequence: TGTGCCAGCAGTTTATCCCGGGGGCGCCTCTTGAACACTGAAGCTTTCTTT.

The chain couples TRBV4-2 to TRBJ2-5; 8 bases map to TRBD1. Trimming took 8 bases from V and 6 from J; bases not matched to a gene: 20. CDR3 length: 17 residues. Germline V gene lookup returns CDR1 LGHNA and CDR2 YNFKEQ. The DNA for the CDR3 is TGTGCCAGCGGTCAAGCGCGCGGGACAGGCCAACTTCAGACCCAGTACTTC. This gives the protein CASGQARGTGQLQTQYF.

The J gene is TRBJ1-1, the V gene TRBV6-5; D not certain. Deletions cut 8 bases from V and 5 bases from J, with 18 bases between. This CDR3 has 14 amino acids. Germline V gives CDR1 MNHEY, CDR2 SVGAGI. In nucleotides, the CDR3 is TGTGCCAGCTCGCCCGGACGGATCGGGACTGAAGCTTTCTTT. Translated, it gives CASSPGRIGTEAFF.

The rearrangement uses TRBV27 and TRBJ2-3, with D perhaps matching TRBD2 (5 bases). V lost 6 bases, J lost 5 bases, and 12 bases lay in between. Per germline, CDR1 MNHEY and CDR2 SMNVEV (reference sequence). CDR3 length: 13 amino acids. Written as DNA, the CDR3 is TGTGCCAGCAGAAGCTTAGCGCGAGATACGCAGTATTTT. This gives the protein CASRSLARDTQYF.

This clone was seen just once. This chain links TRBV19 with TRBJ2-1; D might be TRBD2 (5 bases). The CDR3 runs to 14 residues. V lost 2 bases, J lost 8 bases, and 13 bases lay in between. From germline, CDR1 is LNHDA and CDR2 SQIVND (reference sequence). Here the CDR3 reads CASSIRSEEDEQFF. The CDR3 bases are TGTGCCAGTAGTATACGGAGTGAGGAGGATGAGCAGTTCTTC.

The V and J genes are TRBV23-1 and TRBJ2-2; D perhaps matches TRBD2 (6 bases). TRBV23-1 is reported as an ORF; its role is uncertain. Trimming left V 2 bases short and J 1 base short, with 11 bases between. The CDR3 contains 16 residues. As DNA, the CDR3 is TGCGCCAGCAGTCAAGGGGGGACGGTGAACACCGGGGAGCTGTTTTTT. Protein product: CASSQGGTVNTGELFF.

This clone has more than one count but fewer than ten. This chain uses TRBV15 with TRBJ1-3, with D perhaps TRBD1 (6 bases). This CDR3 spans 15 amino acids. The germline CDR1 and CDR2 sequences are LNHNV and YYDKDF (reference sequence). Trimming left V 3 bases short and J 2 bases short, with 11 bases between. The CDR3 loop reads CATSSTGFPGNTIYF. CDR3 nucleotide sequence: TGTGCCACCAGCAGCACAGGGTTCCCTGGAAACACCATATATTTT.

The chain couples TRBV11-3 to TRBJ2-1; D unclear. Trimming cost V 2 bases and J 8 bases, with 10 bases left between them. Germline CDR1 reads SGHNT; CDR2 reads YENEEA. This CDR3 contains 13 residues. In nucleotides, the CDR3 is TGTGCCAGCAGCTTAACTTCCCGGGATGAGCAGTTCTTC. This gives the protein CASSLTSRDEQFF.

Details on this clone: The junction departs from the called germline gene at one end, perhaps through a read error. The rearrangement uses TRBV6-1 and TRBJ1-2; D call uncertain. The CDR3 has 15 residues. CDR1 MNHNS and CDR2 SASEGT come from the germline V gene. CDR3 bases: TGCACCACCCAAAGAAATATCCTTGCTAACTATGGCTACACCTTC. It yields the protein CTTQRNILANYGYTF.

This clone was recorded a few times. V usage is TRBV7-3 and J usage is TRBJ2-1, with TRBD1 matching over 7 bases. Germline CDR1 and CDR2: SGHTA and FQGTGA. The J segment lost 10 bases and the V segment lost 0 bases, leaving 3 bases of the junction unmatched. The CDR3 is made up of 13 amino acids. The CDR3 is CASSLTRQGEQFF. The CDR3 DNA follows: TGTGCCAGCAGCTTAACGAGACAGGGCGAGCAGTTCTTC.

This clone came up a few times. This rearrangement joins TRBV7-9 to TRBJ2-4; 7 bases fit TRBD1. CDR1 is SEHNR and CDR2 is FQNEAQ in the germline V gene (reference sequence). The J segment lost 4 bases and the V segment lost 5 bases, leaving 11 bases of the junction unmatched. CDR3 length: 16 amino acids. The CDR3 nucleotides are TGTGCCAGCAGCCCAATGCCCGACAGGGATAAAAACATTCAGTACTTC. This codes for CASSPMPDRDKNIQYF.

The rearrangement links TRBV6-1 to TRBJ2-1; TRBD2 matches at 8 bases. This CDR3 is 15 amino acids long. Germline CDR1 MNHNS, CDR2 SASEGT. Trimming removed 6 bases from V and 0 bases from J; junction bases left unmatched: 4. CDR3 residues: CASSSGTSSYNEQFF. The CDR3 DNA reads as TGTGCCAGCAGCTCCGGGACTAGCTCCTACAATGAGCAGTTCTTC.

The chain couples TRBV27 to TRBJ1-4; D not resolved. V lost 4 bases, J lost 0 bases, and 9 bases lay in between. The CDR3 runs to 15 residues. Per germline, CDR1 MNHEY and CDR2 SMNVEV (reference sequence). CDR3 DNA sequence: TGTGCCAGCAGTTCCCGACAAACAACTAATGAAAAACTGTTTTTT. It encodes CASSSRQTTNEKLFF.

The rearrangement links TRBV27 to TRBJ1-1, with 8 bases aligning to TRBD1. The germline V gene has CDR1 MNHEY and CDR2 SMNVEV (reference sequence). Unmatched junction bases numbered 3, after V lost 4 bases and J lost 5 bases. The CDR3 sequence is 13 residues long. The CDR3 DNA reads TGTGCCAGCAGTTCCCGACAGGGGACTGAAGCTTTCTTT. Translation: CASSSRQGTEAFF.

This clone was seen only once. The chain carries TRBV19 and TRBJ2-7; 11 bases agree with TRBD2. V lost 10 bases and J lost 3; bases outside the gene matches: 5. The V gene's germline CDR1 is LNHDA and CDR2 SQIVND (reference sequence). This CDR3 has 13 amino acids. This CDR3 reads CATTGTSGYEQYF. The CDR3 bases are TGTGCCACCACTGGGACTAGCGGCTACGAGCAGTACTTC.

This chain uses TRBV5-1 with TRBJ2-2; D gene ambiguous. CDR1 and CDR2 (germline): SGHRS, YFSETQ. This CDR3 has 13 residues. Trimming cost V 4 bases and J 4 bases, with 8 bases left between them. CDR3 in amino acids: CASSVQTTGELFF. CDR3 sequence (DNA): TGCGCCAGCAGCGTCCAGACCACCGGGGAGCTGTTTTTT. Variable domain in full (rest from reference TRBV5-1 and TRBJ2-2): KAGVTQTPRYLIKTRGQQVTLSCSPISGHRSVSWYQQTPGQGLQFLFEYFSETQRNKGNFPGRFSGRQFSNSRSEMNVSTLELGDSALYLCASSVQTTGELFFGEGSRLTVL.

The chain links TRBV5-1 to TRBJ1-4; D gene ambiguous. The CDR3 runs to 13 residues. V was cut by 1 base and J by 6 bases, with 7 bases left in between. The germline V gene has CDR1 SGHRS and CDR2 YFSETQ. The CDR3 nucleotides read TGCGCCAGCAGCTTGCGCGGGGATGAAAAACTGTTTTTT. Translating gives CASSLRGDEKLFF.

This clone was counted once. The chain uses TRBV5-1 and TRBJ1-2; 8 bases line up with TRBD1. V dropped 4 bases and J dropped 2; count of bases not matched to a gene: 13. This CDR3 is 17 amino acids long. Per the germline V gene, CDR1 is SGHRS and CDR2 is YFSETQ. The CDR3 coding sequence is TGCGCCAGCAGCCCGGGGACAGGCGGCGGGTCAAACTATGGCTACACCTTC. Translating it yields CASSPGTGGGSNYGYTF.

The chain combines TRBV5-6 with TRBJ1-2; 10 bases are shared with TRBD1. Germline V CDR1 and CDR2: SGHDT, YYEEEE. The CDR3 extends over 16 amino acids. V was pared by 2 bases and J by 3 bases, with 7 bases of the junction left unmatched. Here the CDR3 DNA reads TGTGCCAGCAGCTTACCCGGACAGGGGGGACACTATGGCTACACCTTC. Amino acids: CASSLPGQGGHYGYTF. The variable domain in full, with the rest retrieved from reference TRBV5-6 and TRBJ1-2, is DAGVTQSPTHLIKTRGQQVTLRCSPKSGHDTVSWYQQALGQGPQFIFQYYEEEERQRGNFPDRFSGHQFPNYSSELNVNALLLGDSALYLCASSLPGQGGHYGYTFGSGTRLTVV.